Reported below is one T cell receptor beta chain. Its antigen is unknown. The CDR3 covers 11 residues. Trimming cost V 6 bases and J 7 bases, with 6 bases left between them. The data were obtained in a study of T cell responses to AZD1222 COVID-19 vaccine. General observations from the study: Spike regions recognized by vaccine-associated CD4 TCRs spanned the protein, led by 160-218 and 743-854. Clonal diversity may have been underestimated in mostly white British donors. Sampling that yielded the repertoires occurred only after the peak T cell response.

The method was immunoSEQ multiplex PCR; TCRdb's version includes in-frame clones alone and lacks a portion of them. The data contain 70,000 or so clones, 88% of them singletons. The source was peripheral blood, collected on day 0 of AZD1222 vaccination. This receptor was taken from an adult in good health. The chain recombines TRBV12-3 or TRBV12-4 with TRBJ2-2; D might be TRBD2 (5 bases). CDR3 in DNA: TGTGCCAGCAGGGAGGTCGGGGAGCTGTTTTTT. Amino acids: CASREVGELFF.